This passage covers 28 T cell receptor beta chains from one sample sequenced in a study of control samples from healthy donors and cancer patients. Measured with immunoSEQ multiplex PCR; TCRdb has only the in-frame clones, and not every one. This table holds some 120,000 clones, more than 85% found once. The sequenced sample was PBMCs. The receptors derive from a man between 50 and 59 years old with head and neck cancer.

Here the CDR3 DNA reads TGTGCCAGCAGTTTATATGGGCCCTCCGGAGAGACCCAGTACTTC. This gives the protein CASSLYGPSGETQYF. The rearrangement joins TRBV27 to TRBJ2-5; the D is unclear. V was cut by 1 base and J by 4 bases, with 13 bases left in between. The germline V gene has CDR1 MNHEY and CDR2 SMNVEV (reference sequence). The CDR3 loop spans 15 amino acids.

CDR3 coding DNA: TGTGCCAGCTCACCACGGGCGGAATTCTACAATGAGCAGTTCTTC. It is translated as CASSPRAEFYNEQFF. The chain has TRBV18 and TRBJ2-1, with no clear D. The germline V gene encodes CDR1 KGHSH and CDR2 LQKENI. This CDR3 is 15 amino acids long. V was clipped by 1 base and J by 3 bases, with 10 bases between them.

This chain uses TRBV11-3 with TRBJ2-2; 8 bases fit TRBD1. This CDR3 is built from 15 residues. CDR1 is SGHNT and CDR2 is YENEEA in the germline V gene. V lost 5 bases and J lost 4; bases outside the gene matches: 6. The CDR3 protein is CASSPRTGPTGELFF. The CDR3 region has the DNA TGTGCCAGCAGCCCTAGGACAGGGCCCACCGGGGAGCTGTTTTTT.

CDR3 in amino acids: CASSSVWGYEQYF. Written as DNA, the CDR3 is TGCGCCAGCAGCTCAGTATGGGGGTACGAGCAGTACTTC. The V gene is TRBV5-1, the J gene TRBJ2-7; the D call may be TRBD1 or TRBD2 (5 bases each). The V end lost 3 bases, the J end lost 4 bases, and 11 bases lay between the germline ends. The length of the CDR3 is 13 residues. Germline V lookup: CDR1 SGHRS, CDR2 YFSETQ.

The sample holds one count of this clone. V gene TRBV30 combines with J gene TRBJ1-6; D perhaps matches TRBD1 (6 bases). From germline, CDR1 is GTSNPN and CDR2 SVGIG (reference sequence). With 8 bases removed from V and 4 bases from J, the gap between germline ends came to 18 bases. The CDR3 spans 15 residues. CDR3 sequence (DNA): TGTGCCGGGTCTACAGGGCAGGGATATAATTCACCCCTCCACTTT. This gives the protein CAGSTGQGYNSPLHF.

This chain links TRBV28 with TRBJ2-2; the match to TRBD2 covers 7 bases. V trimming: 5 bases; J trimming: 7 bases; junction bases outside the gene matches: 13. The CDR3 spans 16 residues. Germline values: CDR1 MDHEN, CDR2 SYDVKM. This chain's CDR3 is CASSRSAGKGIGELFF. In DNA, the CDR3 is TGTGCCAGCAGTCGGTCAGCGGGGAAGGGTATCGGGGAGCTGTTTTTT. The variable domain in full, with the rest retrieved from reference TRBV28 and TRBJ2-2, is DVKVTQSSRYLVKRTGEKVFLECVQDMDHENMFWYRQDPGLGLRLIYFSYDVKMKEKGDIPEGYSVSREKKERFSLILESASTNQTSMYLCASSRSAGKGIGELFFGEGSRLTVL.

The V gene is TRBV29-1, the J gene TRBJ1-3; D is perhaps TRBD1 (6 bases). The CDR3 totals 14 residues. Germline V gene sequence: CDR1 SQVTM, CDR2 ANQGSEA. V was cut by 7 bases and J by 0 bases, with 13 bases left in between. This CDR3 reads CSGAGGLSGNTIYF. In DNA form, the CDR3 reads TGCAGCGGTGCCGGGGGGCTCTCTGGAAACACCATATATTTT.

The V gene is TRBV12-2, the J gene TRBJ2-7; the table's D call TRBD2 went unverified against the DNA. TRBV12-2 has pseudogene status. This CDR3 region has 17 residues. The CDR3: CASRLRAGTRLPWEQYF. Here the CDR3 DNA reads TGTGCAAGTCGATTACGGGCCGGGACTCGTCTCCCCTGGGAGCAGTACTTC.

The chain uses TRBV6-5 and TRBJ1-2, with 10 bases lining up with TRBD1. Per germline, CDR1 MNHEY and CDR2 SVGAGI. The CDR3 runs 15 residues. Losses at the gene ends were 3 bases for V and 6 bases for J; bases not matched to a gene: 7. CDR3 coding DNA: TGTGCCAGCAGTTATTACCGGGACAGGGGTCATGGCTACACCTTC. Protein sequence: CASSYYRDRGHGYTF.

The rearrangement links TRBV6-5 to TRBJ2-1; possible D gene TRBD2, 7 bases. The CDR3 contains 14 residues. Trimming shortened V by 2 bases and J by 8 bases, and 13 bases separated the two germline ends. Germline loops: CDR1 MNHEY, CDR2 SVGAGI. CDR3 sequence reads: CASSYARGAYEQFF. The DNA for the CDR3 is TGTGCCAGCAGTTACGCCCGGGGGGCTTATGAGCAGTTCTTC.

This chain connects TRBV19 to TRBJ1-5; 10 bases match TRBD1. The CDR3 spans 15 residues. Germline V lookup: CDR1 LNHDA, CDR2 SQIVND (reference sequence). After removal of 5 bases from V and 3 bases from J, the junction contained 4 bases not matched to a gene. CDR3 nucleotides: TGTGCCAGTAGTCGGGACAGGGGCCTCAATCAGCCCCAGCATTTT. This codes for CASSRDRGLNQPQHF. The full variable domain, in which reference TRBV19 and TRBJ1-5 provide the parts outside the CDR3, is DGGITQSPKYLFRKEGQNVTLSCEQNLNHDAMYWYRQDPGQGLRLIYYSQIVNDFQKGDIAEGYSVSREKKESFPLTVTSAQKNPTAFYLCASSRDRGLNQPQHFGDGTRLSIL.

V is TRBV19 and J is TRBJ1-2; D remains ambiguous. Germline-derived CDR1 and CDR2 are LNHDA and SQIVND (reference sequence). The CDR3 sequence is 14 residues long. V lost 3 bases and J 4 bases, leaving 12 bases between the germline ends. The CDR3 DNA is TGTGCCAGTAGTATTTGGGGAAATCCCTATGGCTACACCTTC. Translation gives CASSIWGNPYGYTF.

The chain recombines TRBV7-2 with TRBJ1-1; 7 bases line up with TRBD1. The CDR3 spans 12 residues. The junction had 1 base not matched to a gene; V was cut back by 3 bases and J by 6 bases. Per germline, CDR1 SGHTA and CDR2 FQGNSA. The CDR3 DNA reads TGTGCCAGCAGCTTCACAGGGGCTGAAGCTTTCTTT. This gives the protein CASSFTGAEAFF.

J is TRBJ2-1 and V is TRBV3-1 (or the pseudogene TRBV3-2); D not certain. The CDR3 loop spans 12 amino acids. Per the germline V gene, CDR1 is LGHDT and CDR2 is YNNKEL (reference sequence). V shed 6 bases and J shed 7 bases, with 10 bases lying between them. This CDR3 is CASRHLGNEQFF. CDR3 nucleotide sequence: TGTGCCAGCAGGCACTTGGGGAATGAGCAGTTCTTC.

The chain joins TRBV19 to TRBJ1-4; D is uncertain. This CDR3 region has 15 residues. Germline loops: CDR1 LNHDA, CDR2 SQIVND (reference sequence). Trimming cost V 0 bases and J 4 bases, with 9 bases left between them. CDR3 in amino acids: CASSIDRRINEKLFF. The CDR3 nucleotides read TGTGCCAGTAGTATAGATCGGCGGATTAATGAAAAACTGTTTTTT.

The chain couples TRBV9 to TRBJ1-5, with a tentative D call TRBD1 (6 bases). V lost 4 bases to trimming and J lost 4 bases, with 15 bases between them. Germline V lookup: CDR1 SGDLS, CDR2 YYNGEE. The length of the CDR3 is 15 residues. CDR3 coding DNA: TGTGCCAGCAGCAGGAGGGGGGACGGGAATCAGCCCCAGCATTTT. Translated: CASSRRGDGNQPQHF.

The V call is TRBV24-1, the J call TRBJ2-5; 7 bases fit TRBD2. This CDR3 is built from 16 residues. Germline CDR1 is KGHDR and CDR2 is SFDVKD. With 3 bases clipped from V and 7 bases from J, the junction kept 13 bases outside the gene matches. CDR3 region: CATSDGEGSSWGTQYF. The CDR3 DNA sequence: TGTGCCACCAGTGATGGGGAGGGTAGCTCTTGGGGGACCCAGTACTTC.

This chain links TRBV7-3 with TRBJ2-3; either TRBD1 or TRBD2 may fit D (6 bases each). Germline V gene lookup returns CDR1 SGHTA and CDR2 FQGTGA. This CDR3 has 15 amino acids. Trimming pared 1 base from V and 4 bases from J, leaving 12 bases between. The CDR3 region has the DNA TGTGCCAGCAGCTTAATTGCAGGGGAGGCAGATACGCAGTATTTT. Translation gives CASSLIAGEADTQYF.

V and J are TRBV7-3 and TRBJ1-4; 9 bases align to TRBD1. The CDR3 consists of 15 residues. Per the germline V gene, CDR1 is SGHTA and CDR2 is FQGTGA. The V gene end was trimmed by 5 bases and the J gene end by 7 bases; junction bases not matched to a gene: 8. CDR3 DNA sequence: TGTGCCAGCAGCCTCACCGACAGGGGGGCTGAAAAACTGTTTTTT. It specifies CASSLTDRGAEKLFF.

This rearrangement joins TRBV6-6 to TRBJ2-1; D remains unclear. The CDR3 length is 13 residues. Trimming removed 8 bases from V and 5 bases from J, with 13 bases in between. Germline lookup yields CDR1 MNHNY and CDR2 SVGAGI (reference sequence). The CDR3 DNA reads as TGTGCCAGCCTAAGGGAACAAAACAATGAGCAGTTCTTC. This encodes CASLREQNNEQFF.

The chain couples TRBV30 to TRBJ1-5; D not resolved. V was clipped by 2 bases and J by 11 bases, with 13 bases between them. Per the germline V gene, CDR1 is GTSNPN and CDR2 is SVGIG (reference sequence). The CDR3 is made up of 12 amino acids. CDR3 DNA: TGTGCCTGGAGTTATCTGGACGAGGCCCAGCATTTT. Protein product: CAWSYLDEAQHF.

The chain combines TRBV5-8 with TRBJ1-2; a possible D gene is TRBD1 (5 bases). The ends were cut back, 4 bases at V and 4 bases at J, with 14 bases in the middle. Germline V gene data show CDR1 as SGHTS and CDR2 as YDEGEE. The CDR3 sequence is 14 residues long. CDR3 protein: CASSTPGGFYGYTF. The CDR3 bases are TGTGCCAGCAGCACGCCCGGGGGATTCTATGGCTACACCTTC.

This chain joins TRBV30 and TRBJ1-4; TRBD1 might be the D (5 bases). Trimming took 0 bases from V and 2 from J, leaving 10 bases between them. Germline CDR1 reads GTSNPN; CDR2 reads SVGIG (reference sequence). The CDR3 length is 15 residues. In nucleotides, the CDR3 is TGTGCCTGGAGTGTACGGGGGGATACTAATGAAAAACTGTTTTTT. Translation: CAWSVRGDTNEKLFF.

The gene calls are TRBV11-2 and TRBJ2-1, with D maybe TRBD2 (5 bases). Per the germline V gene, CDR1 is SGHAT and CDR2 is FQNNGV. The CDR3 contains 12 residues. V was clipped by 1 base and J by 10 bases, with 8 bases between them. CDR3 nucleotides: TGTGCCAGCAGCTTAGGAGGGCTCGAGCAGTTCTTC. Amino acid sequence: CASSLGGLEQFF.

The chain employs TRBV19 and TRBJ2-2, with D perhaps being TRBD1 or TRBD2 (6 bases each). V lost 5 bases, J lost 6 bases, and 13 bases lay in between. The germline V gene has CDR1 LNHDA and CDR2 SQIVND (reference sequence). The CDR3 extends over 14 amino acids. CDR3 sequence: CASSPPRGAGELFF. In DNA form, the CDR3 reads TGTGCCAGTAGTCCGCCGAGGGGGGCCGGGGAGCTGTTTTTT.

This clone appeared a single time. This chain joins TRBV2 and TRBJ2-1; TRBD2 aligns across 13 bases. CDR3 length: 15 amino acids. CDR1 is SNHLY and CDR2 is FYNNEI in the germline V gene. Trimming removed 7 bases from V and 9 bases from J; junction bases left unmatched: 9. This CDR3 is CASTSGLAGMSEQFF. CDR3 DNA sequence: TGTGCCAGCACCTCGGGACTAGCGGGGATGAGTGAGCAGTTCTTC.

As regards this clone: The sample contains more than one DNA sequence encoding this CDR3. This chain joins TRBV9 and TRBJ2-5; 8 nucleotides align to TRBD2. The V gene end was trimmed by 2 bases and the J gene end by 1 base; junction bases not matched to a gene: 1. The germline CDR1 and CDR2 sequences are SGDLS and YYNGEE. This CDR3 is built from 14 residues. In DNA form, the CDR3 reads TGTGCCAGCAGCGTCGGGGGGGCCCAAGAGACCCAGTACTTC. Encoded protein: CASSVGGAQETQYF.

The chain couples TRBV27 to TRBJ1-1; no clear D gene. This CDR3 has 11 residues. In germline, CDR1 is MNHEY, CDR2 SMNVEV (reference sequence). The ends were cut back, 10 bases at V and 2 bases at J, with 8 bases in the middle. Written as DNA, the CDR3 is TGTGCCAATAATACCAACACTGAAGCTTTCTTT. This translates into CANNTNTEAFF.